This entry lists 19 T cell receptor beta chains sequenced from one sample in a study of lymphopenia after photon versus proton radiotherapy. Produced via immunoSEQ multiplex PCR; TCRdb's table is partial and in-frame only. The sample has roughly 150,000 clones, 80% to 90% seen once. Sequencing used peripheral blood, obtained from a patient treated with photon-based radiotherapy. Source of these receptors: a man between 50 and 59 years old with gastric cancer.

CDR3 protein: CASTLTDEQFF. CDR3 in DNA: TGTGCCAGCACACTCACGGATGAGCAGTTCTTC. This chain links TRBV7-9 with TRBJ2-1; D is unclear. Trimming stripped 7 bases from V and 8 bases from J, with 9 bases between. Germline values: CDR1 SEHNR, CDR2 FQNEAQ (reference sequence). The CDR3 has 11 residues.

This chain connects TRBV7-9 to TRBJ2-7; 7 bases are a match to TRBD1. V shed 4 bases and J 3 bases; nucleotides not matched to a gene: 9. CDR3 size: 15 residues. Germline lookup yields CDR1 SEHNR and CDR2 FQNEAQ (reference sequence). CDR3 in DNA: TGTGCCAGCAGCTCGGGACAGTCGGGGAACTACGAGCAGTACTTC. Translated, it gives CASSSGQSGNYEQYF.

CDR3 sequence reads: CASSLGATLYEQYF. In DNA, the CDR3 is TGTGCCAGCAGCTTAGGGGCGACCCTCTACGAGCAGTACTTC. The rearrangement joins TRBV7-2 to TRBJ2-7; no clear D gene. V was clipped by 1 base and J by 3 bases, with 10 bases between them. This CDR3 is built from 14 residues. Germline V gene sequence: CDR1 SGHTA, CDR2 FQGNSA.

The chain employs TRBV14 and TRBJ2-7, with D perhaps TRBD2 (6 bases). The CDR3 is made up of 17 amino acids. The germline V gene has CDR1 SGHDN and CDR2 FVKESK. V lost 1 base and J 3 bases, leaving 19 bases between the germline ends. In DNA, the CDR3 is TGTGCCAGCAGCCAAGTACCCGGAGGGATTGATCTCTACGAGCAGTACTTC. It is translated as CASSQVPGGIDLYEQYF.

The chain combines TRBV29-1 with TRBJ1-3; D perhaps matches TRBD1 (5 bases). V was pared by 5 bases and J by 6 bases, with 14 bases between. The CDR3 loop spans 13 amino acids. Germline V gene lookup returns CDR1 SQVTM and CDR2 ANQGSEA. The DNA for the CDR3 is TGCAGCGTTTTCAGGGACGTCGAAAACACCATATATTTT. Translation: CSVFRDVENTIYF.

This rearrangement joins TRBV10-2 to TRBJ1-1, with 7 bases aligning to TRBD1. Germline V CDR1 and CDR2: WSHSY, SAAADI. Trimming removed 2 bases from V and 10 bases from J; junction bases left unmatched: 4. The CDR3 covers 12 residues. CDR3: CASSEDREAAFF. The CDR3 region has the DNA TGCGCCAGCAGTGAGGACAGGGAGGCAGCTTTCTTT.

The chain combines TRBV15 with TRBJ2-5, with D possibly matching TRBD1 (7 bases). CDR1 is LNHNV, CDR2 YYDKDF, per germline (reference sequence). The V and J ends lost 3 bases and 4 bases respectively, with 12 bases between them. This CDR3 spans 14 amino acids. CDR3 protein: CATSSHRGGETQYF. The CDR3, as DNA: TGTGCCACCAGCAGCCACAGGGGAGGAGAGACCCAGTACTTC.

DNA of the CDR3: TGTGCCAGCAGCTTAGCGCCGGACAGGGCTGGAAACACCATATATTTT. Protein product: CASSLAPDRAGNTIYF. V usage is TRBV7-9 and J usage is TRBJ1-3; TRBD1 agrees at 8 bases. The CDR3 totals 16 residues. CDR1 is SEHNR and CDR2 is FQNEAQ in the germline V gene (reference sequence). Unmatched junction bases numbered 3, after V lost 0 bases and J lost 2 bases. Looking up the rest from reference TRBV7-9 and TRBJ1-3 gives the full variable domain: DTGVSQNPRHKITKRGQNVTFRCDPISEHNRLYWYRQTLGQGPEFLTYFQNEAQLEKSRLLSDRFSAERPKGSFSTLEIQRTEQGDSAMYLCASSLAPDRAGNTIYFGEGSWLTVV.

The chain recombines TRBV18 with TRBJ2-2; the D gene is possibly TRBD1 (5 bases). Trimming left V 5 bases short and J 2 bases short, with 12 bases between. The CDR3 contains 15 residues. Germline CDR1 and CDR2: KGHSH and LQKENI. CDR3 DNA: TGTGCCAGCTCAGGGGCCTCCCCCAACACCGGGGAGCTGTTTTTT. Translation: CASSGASPNTGELFF.

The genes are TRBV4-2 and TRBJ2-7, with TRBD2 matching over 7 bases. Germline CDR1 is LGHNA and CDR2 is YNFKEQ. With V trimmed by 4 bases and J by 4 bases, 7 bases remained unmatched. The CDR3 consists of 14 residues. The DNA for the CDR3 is TGTGCCAGCAGCCGGGACTATCGTCTATACGAGCAGTACTTC. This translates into CASSRDYRLYEQYF.

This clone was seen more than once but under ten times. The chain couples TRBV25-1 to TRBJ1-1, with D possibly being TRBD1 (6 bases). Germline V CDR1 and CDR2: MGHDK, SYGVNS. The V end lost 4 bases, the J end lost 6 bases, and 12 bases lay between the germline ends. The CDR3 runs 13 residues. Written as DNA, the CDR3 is TGTGCCAGCAGTGGGGTCCGGACAGCTGAAGCTTTCTTT. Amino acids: CASSGVRTAEAFF.

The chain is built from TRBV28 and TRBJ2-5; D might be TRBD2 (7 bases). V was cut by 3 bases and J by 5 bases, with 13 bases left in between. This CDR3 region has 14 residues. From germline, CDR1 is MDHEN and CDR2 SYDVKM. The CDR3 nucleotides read TGTGCCAGCAGTTTTTTGGGGAGGGGGGAGACCCAGTACTTC. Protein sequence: CASSFLGRGETQYF.

In DNA, the CDR3 is TGTGCCAGCAGCTCCTGGGGTGCAACTAATGAAAAACTGTTTTTT. Amino acid sequence: CASSSWGATNEKLFF. The gene calls are TRBV5-6 and TRBJ1-4; D gene uncertain. Germline-derived CDR1 and CDR2 are SGHDT and YYEEEE. Trimming took off 3 bases at V and 0 bases at J, with 9 bases between the two ends. This CDR3 is built from 15 residues.

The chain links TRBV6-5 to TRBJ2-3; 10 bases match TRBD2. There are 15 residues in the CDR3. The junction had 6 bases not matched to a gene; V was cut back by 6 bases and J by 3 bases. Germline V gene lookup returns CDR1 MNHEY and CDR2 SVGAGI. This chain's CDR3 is CASRPGLALTDTQYF. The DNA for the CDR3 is TGTGCCAGCAGGCCGGGACTAGCGTTGACAGATACGCAGTATTTT.

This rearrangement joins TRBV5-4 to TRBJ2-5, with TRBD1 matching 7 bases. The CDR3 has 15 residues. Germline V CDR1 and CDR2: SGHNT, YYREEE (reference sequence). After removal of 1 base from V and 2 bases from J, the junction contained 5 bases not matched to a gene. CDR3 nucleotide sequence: TGTGCCAGCAGCTTGCGGGGACAGTTACAAGAGACCCAGTACTTC. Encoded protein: CASSLRGQLQETQYF.

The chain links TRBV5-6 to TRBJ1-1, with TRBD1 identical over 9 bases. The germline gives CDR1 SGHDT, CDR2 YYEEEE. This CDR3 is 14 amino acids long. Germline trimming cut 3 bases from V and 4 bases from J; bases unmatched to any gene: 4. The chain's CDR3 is CASSWGQGFTEAFF. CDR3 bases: TGTGCCAGCAGCTGGGGACAGGGTTTCACTGAAGCTTTCTTT.

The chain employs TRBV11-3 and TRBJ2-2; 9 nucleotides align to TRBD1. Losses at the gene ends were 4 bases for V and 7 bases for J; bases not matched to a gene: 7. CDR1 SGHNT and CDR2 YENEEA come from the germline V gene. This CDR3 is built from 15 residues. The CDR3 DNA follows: TGTGCCAGCAGCTGGGAACAGGGGGCTGGCGGGGAGCTGTTTTTT. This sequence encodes CASSWEQGAGGELFF.

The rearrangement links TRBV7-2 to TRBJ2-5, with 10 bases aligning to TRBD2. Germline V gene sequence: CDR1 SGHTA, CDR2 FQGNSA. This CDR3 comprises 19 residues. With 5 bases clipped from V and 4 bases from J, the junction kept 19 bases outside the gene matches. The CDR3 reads CASSPRRGSGRAARETQYF. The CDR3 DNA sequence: TGTGCCAGCAGCCCCCGAAGAGGGAGCGGGAGGGCCGCCAGAGAGACCCAGTACTTC.

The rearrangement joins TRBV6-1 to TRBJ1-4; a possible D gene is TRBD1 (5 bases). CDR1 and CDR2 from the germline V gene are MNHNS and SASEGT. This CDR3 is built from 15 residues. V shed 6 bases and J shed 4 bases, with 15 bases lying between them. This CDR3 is CASRLRDGSNEKLFF. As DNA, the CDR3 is TGTGCCAGCAGACTACGGGACGGCAGTAATGAAAAACTGTTTTTT.